This TCR beta chain was captured by sequencing in a study of CD8 T cells in ankylosing spondylitis (dated by TCRdb to 2017 to 2019). For the study in its entirety: To find TCR variants linked to disease, the study profiled T cell receptor beta repertoires in ankylosing spondylitis patients and healthy donors. In total, the full study cohort was made up of roughly 110 healthy donors and roughly 27 ankylosing spondylitis patients. Samples of peripheral blood were taken, and for ankylosing spondylitis patients, synovial fluid was collected as well.

This clonotype was found many times. There is no known antigen for this receptor. Per-base qualities were not stored, and no clone one base away is much larger. What the research found in general, with its limitations: The disease-linked clones were reported to be significantly enriched in matched synovial fluid samples from ankylosing spondylitis patients. The disease-linked clones showed a CD8+ phenotype and occurred at relatively low frequencies in peripheral blood. A TCR beta motif of fewer than 10 highly homologous amino acid variants appeared characteristic of blood from ankylosing spondylitis patients. Some TCR beta motif variants had previously been reported in synovial fluid and blood of reactive arthritis patients, which suggested common disease-initiation mechanisms.

Sequencing instrument: Illumina HiSeq 2500. TCR beta libraries were prepared by quantitative 5'-RACE with molecular barcodes. The paper's processing steps were these. A new computational method based on a probabilistic model of VDJ rearrangement was used to identify disease-linked TCR variants. The public reads were run again by TCRdb, first through fastp at Q25 and then through MiXCR, and only productive beta chains were kept. Each CDR3 protein appears once, grouped with its most common genes and DNA. The authors' filters were not applied to this entry. The sample table shows more than 250,000 distinct CDR3 sequences, and 6.5% to 10% are seen once. The ten largest clonotypes hold about 15% of the sample. Measured from the cysteine to the phenylalanine, the CDR3 is 15 residues long. Just the 45-base CDR3 DNA is kept, in frame starting at base 1. V loses 1 base at its end and J loses 9 bases; junction bases beyond the gene matches: 8. Based on the germline V gene (reference sequence), the CDR1 and CDR2 sequences are LGHDT and YNNKEL.

The chain is encoded by TRBV3-1 joined to TRBJ2-1; the junction holds 8 bases that match TRBD2. The sample was blood, either unsorted or a sorted T cell fraction (not recorded which). This TCR was sampled from a male donor with ankylosing spondylitis. The nucleotide sequence reads TGTGCCAGCAGCCAAGGGGGTAGCGGGAACATTGAGCAGTTCTTC. This codes for CASSQGGSGNIEQFF.